Listed below are T cell receptor beta chains from one sample, sequenced in a study of shared clonotypes between healthy human individuals. Profiled with immunoSEQ multiplex PCR; TCRdb holds only in-frame clones, not every one. The sample includes hundreds of thousands of clones, more than 70% of them seen just once. The sample comprised memory CD4+ T cells sorted from blood. The receptor source for this set is a woman aged 30 to 39 in good health. Each CDR3 is given with its conserved first and last residue. D genes are given only for firm matches. Not every row has a clone size; where given, it reads once, few, many or a size class.

>-|TRBV10-1|-|TRBJ2-3
TGCGCCAGCAGTCCGGACTACTCCACAGATACGCAGTATTTT
CASSPDYSTDTQYF
>-|TRBV5-5|many|TRBJ2-7
TGTGCCAGCAGCTTTCTCTACGAGCAGTACTTC
CASSFLYEQYF
>TRBD1|TRBV28|-|TRBJ2-1
TGTGCCAGCAGCTATTCGACAGGGGCCTTAAATGAGCAGTTCTTC
CASSYSTGALNEQFF
>-|TRBV11-2|-|TRBJ1-2
TGTGCCAGCGGATTCTATGGCTACACCTTC
CASGFYGYTF
>TRBD1|TRBV2|-|TRBJ1-1
TGTGCCAGCAGTGCAGGGGGCGTTGGGAACACTGAAGCTTTCTTT
CASSAGGVGNTEAFF
>TRBD1|TRBV2|-|TRBJ2-1
TGTGCCAGCAGCATCCGACCTGGACAGGGGAGCAAGCAGTTCTTC
CASSIRPGQGSKQFF
>TRBD2|TRBV6-4|-|TRBJ2-1
TGTGCCAGCAGTCCACTAGCGGGAGTGAATGAGCAGTTCTTC
CASSPLAGVNEQFF
>-|TRBV19|-|TRBJ1-4
TGTGCCAGTAGTAGGGGATTTATGGGGAACGAAAAACTGTTTTTT
CASSRGFMGNEKLFF
>-|TRBV18|-|TRBJ2-1
TGTGCCAGCTCACGGTCTCGACAGGGAGGGCAGGAGCAGTTCTTC
CASSRSRQGGQEQFF
>-|TRBV15|-|TRBJ1-6
TGTGCCACCAGCAGAGATGGCGGAAATTCACCCCTCCACTTT
CATSRDGGNSPLHF
>-|TRBV7-9|few|TRBJ2-3
TGTGCCAGCAGCTTAGATAGCACAGATACGCAGTATTTT
CASSLDSTDTQYF
>-|TRBV10-3|-|TRBJ2-6
TGTGCCATCAGTGGACAGCTCTCTGGGGCCAACGTCCTGACTTTC
CAISGQLSGANVLTF
>TRBD2|TRBV11-3|-|TRBJ2-1
TGTGCCAGCAGCTCCCCCCTGGCGGGAGGGACACATGAGCAGTTCTTC
CASSSPLAGGTHEQFF
>-|TRBV11-3|many|TRBJ2-1
TGTGCCAGCAGCCGAAGGTCGGATGAGCAGTTCTTC
CASSRRSDEQFF
>-|TRBV19|-|TRBJ2-3
TGTGCCAGTAGTGGTGGGGGGTCTTCTAGCACAGATACGCAGTATTTT
CASSGGGSSSTDTQYF
>-|TRBV5-6|-|TRBJ2-5
TGTGCCAGCAGCTTCCAAATTCCAGAGACCCAGTACTTC
CASSFQIPETQYF
>-|TRBV28|-|TRBJ1-2
TGTGCCAGCTCATTCAGTAGATACTATGGCTACACCTTC
CASSFSRYYGYTF
>TRBD1|TRBV4-1|-|TRBJ2-2
TGCGCCAGCAGCCCCGTGCCGGGGACAGGGGGAGGCTGGGAGCTGTTTTTT
CASSPVPGTGGGWELFF
>-|TRBV5-1|-|TRBJ2-5
TGCGCCAGCAGCTGGACTATACAAGAGACCCAGTACTTC
CASSWTIQETQYF
>TRBD1|TRBV19|-|TRBJ1-1
TGTGCCAGTAGTATAGCCACAGGGGGCCACACTGAAGCTTTCTTT
CASSIATGGHTEAFF
>-|TRBV11-3|once|TRBJ2-1
TGTGCCAGCAGCTTGGCCGGGACATACAATGAGCAGTTCTTC
CASSLAGTYNEQFF
>TRBD2|TRBV10-3|few|TRBJ2-7
TGTGCCATCAGTGGACCGGAACTAGCGGGAGCCACCTACGAGCAGTACTTC
CAISGPELAGATYEQYF
>-|TRBV5-1|many|TRBJ1-1
TGCGCCAGCAGCTTGAACGAGGACACTGAAGCTTTCTTT
CASSLNEDTEAFF
>-|TRBV19|-|TRBJ2-3
TGTGCCAGTAGTATCAAGTTGGGCACAGATACGCAGTATTTT
CASSIKLGTDTQYF
>-|TRBV5-6|-|TRBJ1-5
TGTGCCAGCAGCTTCTCAAGGGGGCAGCCCCAGCATTTT
CASSFSRGQPQHF
>-|TRBV5-1|-|TRBJ1-1
TGCGCCAGCAGCCCATTAGGACGCGGCCGCACTGAAGCTTTCTTT
CASSPLGRGRTEAFF
>TRBD2|TRBV9|-|TRBJ2-1
TGTGCCAGCAGCAGGGGGACTAGCGAGATCCGTAATGAGCAGTTCTTC
CASSRGTSEIRNEQFF
>-|TRBV12-5|-|TRBJ2-3
TGTGCTAGCAGCCCGGGAGTTGAAGATACGCAGTATTTT
CASSPGVEDTQYF
>TRBD2|TRBV5-1|once|TRBJ2-1
TGCGCCAGCAGACTGGCGGGAGGGTACAATGAGCAGTTCTTC
CASRLAGGYNEQFF
>-|TRBV11-2|-|TRBJ2-7
TGTGCCAGCAGCCTTGCCGGGAGCAGCTCCTACGAGCAGTACTTC
CASSLAGSSSYEQYF
>-|TRBV5-6|once|TRBJ1-2
TGTGCCAGCAGCGACCGGGGAGACTATGGCTACACCTTC
CASSDRGDYGYTF
>TRBD1|TRBV18|-|TRBJ2-7
TGTGCCAGCTCGGCCGACAGGGGGCGGGTCTACGAGCAGTACTTC
CASSADRGRVYEQYF
>-|TRBV4-1|-|TRBJ1-5
TGCGCCAGCAGCCAAGGGCCCCTCAACCAGCCCCAGCATTTT
CASSQGPLNQPQHF
>TRBD1|TRBV9|once|TRBJ2-7
TGTGCCAGCAGCACTAGTGGGACAGGCGAGCAGTACTTC
CASSTSGTGEQYF
>TRBD2|TRBV9|-|TRBJ2-1
TGTGCCAGCAGCGTAGCGACTAGCGGGGCCTCCTACAATGAGCAGTTCTTC
CASSVATSGASYNEQFF
>TRBD2|TRBV12-5|-|TRBJ2-1
TGTGCTAGTGGTTTAATTATAGCGGGAGGGAGCTCCTACAATGAGCAGTTCTTC
CASGLIIAGGSSYNEQFF
>TRBD1|TRBV25-1|few|TRBJ1-5
TGTGCCAGCAGCAAGGACAGGGGCCCCCAGCATTTT
CASSKDRGPQHF
>TRBD1|TRBV6-1|few|TRBJ1-2
TGTGCCAGCAGTGTGACAGGGGACAACTATGGCTACACCTTC
CASSVTGDNYGYTF
>TRBD1|TRBV30|-|TRBJ2-7
TGTGCCTGGAGGGCCGGGACAGGGTCCGAGCAGTACTTC
CAWRAGTGSEQYF
>TRBD1|TRBV5-1|many|TRBJ2-5
TGCGCCAGCAGCCAAGACAGGGGGCGTTACTTC
CASSQDRGRYF
>-|TRBV7-6|-|TRBJ2-7
TGTGCCAGCAGCTTAGCCCCCTTCGGTCAGGGAACTGGCGAGCAGTACTTC
CASSLAPFGQGTGEQYF
>-|TRBV7-6|few|TRBJ2-7
TGTGCCAGCAGCCCTTTTGGGGGGGGGCGAGTAACCGTCGAGCAGTACTTC
CASSPFGGGRVTVEQYF
>TRBD1|TRBV28|-|TRBJ1-5
TGTGCCAGCATGGTCCACAGGGGGCAGGGTCAGCCCCAGCATTTT
CASMVHRGQGQPQHF
>-|TRBV5-5|-|TRBJ2-1
TGTGCCAGCAGCTCCCGGGACAACAACTGGGATGAGCAGTTCTTC
CASSSRDNNWDEQFF
>TRBD2|TRBV5-1|-|TRBJ2-3
TGCGCCAGCAGCCCACGGGGGCTAGCGGGAAGCACAGATACGCAGTATTTT
CASSPRGLAGSTDTQYF
>-|TRBV12-1|-|TRBJ1-3
TGTGCCAGCAGCTTTCCAGCGACAGGGGCCGGTGGAAACACCATATATTTT
CASSFPATGAGGNTIYF
>-|TRBV25-1|few|TRBJ2-5
TGTGCCAGCAGTGAAGGAACTTCCCCGGCGGAGACCCAGTACTTC
CASSEGTSPAETQYF
>-|TRBV19|-|TRBJ2-5
TGTGCCAGTAGTTATCCCTTTGCGACCCAGTACTTC
CASSYPFATQYF
>TRBD1|TRBV11-2|-|TRBJ1-5
TGTGCCAGCAGCTTAGATAGTTTTTCGGGGCCAGGGGGGGTTCAGCCCCAGCATTTT
CASSLDSFSGPGGVQPQHF
>TRBD2|TRBV7-6|-|TRBJ2-2
TGTGCCAGCAGCTTACAAGCGGGAGCGAACACCGGGGAGCTGTTTTTT
CASSLQAGANTGELFF
>-|TRBV7-4|-|TRBJ2-3
TGTGCCAGCAGCTTAGGACTGGGGGGAGTCACAGATACGCAGTATTTT
CASSLGLGGVTDTQYF
>-|TRBV27|few|TRBJ2-1
TGTGCCAGCAGTCCGCCCGGGACTCTCAATGAGCAGTTCTTC
CASSPPGTLNEQFF
>TRBD1|TRBV6-6|-|TRBJ1-5
TGTGCCAGCAGCAGGGACAGGGATCCTCAGCCCCAGCATTTT
CASSRDRDPQPQHF
>-|TRBV6-1|-|TRBJ1-5
TGTGCCAGCAGTGATCGGGGGGGGAATCAGCCCCAGCATTTT
CASSDRGGNQPQHF
>-|TRBV6-4|-|TRBJ2-3
TGTGGAATACTAGGCACAGATACGCAGTATTTT
CGILGTDTQYF
>-|TRBV10-3|-|TRBJ1-1
TGTGCCATCAGACTAACGGGGACTGAAGCTTTCTTT
CAIRLTGTEAFF
>-|TRBV6-1|-|TRBJ2-1
TGTGCCTCCCAGGTCAGGCTAAATATCGATGAGCAGTTCTTC
CASQVRLNIDEQFF
>-|TRBV19|-|TRBJ1-1
TGTGCCAGTAAGAGGTCAGGTATGACAGAAGCTTTCTTT
CASKRSGMTEAFF
>-|TRBV6-6|-|TRBJ2-4
TGTGCCAGCAGTTACGAAGGAATAGCCAAAAACATTCAGTACTTC
CASSYEGIAKNIQYF